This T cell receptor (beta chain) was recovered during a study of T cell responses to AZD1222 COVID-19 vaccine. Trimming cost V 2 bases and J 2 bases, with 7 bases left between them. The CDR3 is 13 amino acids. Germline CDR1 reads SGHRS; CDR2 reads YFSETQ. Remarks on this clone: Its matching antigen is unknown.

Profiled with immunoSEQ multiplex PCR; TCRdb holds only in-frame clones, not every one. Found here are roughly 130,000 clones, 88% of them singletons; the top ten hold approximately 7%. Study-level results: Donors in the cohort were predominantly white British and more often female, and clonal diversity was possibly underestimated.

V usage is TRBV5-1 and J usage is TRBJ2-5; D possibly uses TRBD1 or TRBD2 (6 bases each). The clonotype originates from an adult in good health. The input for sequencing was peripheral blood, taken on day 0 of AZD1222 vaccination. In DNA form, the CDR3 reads TGCGCCAGCAGCTTAGGGGGGCAAGAGACCCAGTACTTC. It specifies CASSLGGQETQYF.